This TCR beta chain originates from a study of blood T cell repertoires in COVID-19. Overall study context: Acute-phase and convalescent COVID-19 samples originated in the United States, Italy and Spain.

Trimming stripped 4 bases from V and 5 bases from J, with 11 bases between. CDR3 length: 13 amino acids. Looked up from germline, CDR1 is LGHNA and CDR2 is YSLEER. Participant age was roughly 18 to 90 years, and participants resided in fewer than 25 US areas. The recovered donors of Cohort 3 showed two negative PCRs, clearance, or symptom resolution. In the authors' methods: Estimates of nucleated cell counts were drawn from the amplification of reference gene primers. Some clones are missing from TCRdb's copy, which holds only in-frame ones; the method was immunoSEQ multiplex PCR. The V and J calls and the clone size are those of that table, but D and trimming were determined from the DNA. This table has some 200,000 clones, approximately 90% appearing once.

Material: PBMCs or T cells enriched from blood (not recorded which). V usage is TRBV4-3 and J usage is TRBJ2-5; D call uncertain. The TCR originated in a woman aged 30 to 39 who had recovered from COVID-19. The CDR3 DNA reads as TGCGCCAGCAGCCTCCAGGTCCGGGAGACCCAGTACTTC. Translation: CASSLQVRETQYF.